Each of the 8 T cell receptor beta chains below was sequenced from the same sample in a study of cytomegalovirus exposure and HLA in healthy donors. Some clones are missing from TCRdb's copy, which holds only in-frame ones; the method was immunoSEQ multiplex PCR. This table holds approximately 150,000 clones, about 83% found once. Sequenced input: PBMCs. The receptors were gathered from a woman in her 30s in good health and CMV-seronegative.

This chain uses TRBV7-8 with TRBJ1-6; TRBD1 might be the D (5 bases). V dropped 5 bases and J dropped 10 bases, with 21 bases sitting between them. The CDR3 sequence is 16 residues long. In germline, CDR1 is SGHVS, CDR2 FQNEAQ. CDR3 sequence reads: CASSPRQRTETSPLHF. The CDR3 DNA reads as TGTGCCAGCAGCCCAAGACAGAGAACCGAGACCTCACCCCTCCACTTT.

The J gene is TRBJ1-1, the V gene TRBV14; tentative D call: TRBD1 (6 bases). V was shortened by 4 bases and J by 0 bases, with 15 bases between the two germline ends. CDR3 length: 16 residues. Germline V gene lookup returns CDR1 SGHDN and CDR2 FVKESK. CDR3 protein: CASSLGWGRMNTEAFF. The DNA of the CDR3 is TGTGCCAGCAGCCTGGGGTGGGGGCGTATGAACACTGAAGCTTTCTTT.

The rearrangement joins TRBV29-1 to TRBJ1-4, with TRBD1 as a possible D gene (5 bases). CDR1 is SQVTM, CDR2 ANQGSEA, per germline. The ends were cut back, 2 bases at V and 7 bases at J, with 11 bases in the middle. The CDR3 has 13 amino acids. CDR3 region: CSVESPDTEKLFF. The CDR3 DNA reads TGCAGCGTTGAATCCCCGGACACTGAAAAACTGTTTTTT.

This chain connects TRBV29-1 to TRBJ1-2; D not certain. The CDR3 runs 11 residues. Germline CDR1 is SQVTM and CDR2 is ANQGSEA. The CDR3 DNA is TGCGCCACAGAAATTAACTATGGCTACACCTTC. This sequence encodes CATEINYGYTF.

The chain couples TRBV6-1 to TRBJ2-3; 10 positions match TRBD1. V gave up 10 bases and J gave up 6 bases; unmatched junction bases: 10. The germline gives CDR1 MNHNS, CDR2 SASEGT. The CDR3 is 14 amino acids. This CDR3 reads CATRDRGTLDTQYF. The CDR3 DNA reads as TGTGCCACCCGGGACAGGGGCACATTGGATACGCAGTATTTT.

The CDR3 DNA sequence: TGTGCCAGCCGCCTGACCGGGACAGATAATTCACCCCTCCACTTT. This codes for CASRLTGTDNSPLHF. This chain uses TRBV6-6 with TRBJ1-6; 7 bases align to TRBD1. CDR1 is MNHNY and CDR2 is SVGAGI in the germline V gene (reference sequence). J gave up 5 bases and V 8 bases, and 9 bases lay outside the gene matches. The CDR3 totals 15 residues.

This chain connects TRBV18 to TRBJ2-6, with 11 bases matching TRBD1. This CDR3 comprises 14 residues. V shed 3 bases and J 12 bases; nucleotides not matched to a gene: 4. In germline, CDR1 is KGHSH, CDR2 LQKENI. The CDR3 here is CASSPDRGPIVLTF. The CDR3 region has the DNA TGTGCCAGCTCACCGGACAGGGGGCCGATCGTCCTGACTTTC. The whole variable domain, remainder taken from reference TRBV18 and TRBJ2-6, is NAGVMQNPRHLVRRRGQEARLRCSPMKGHSHVYWYRQLPEEGLKFMVYLQKENIIDESGMPKERFSAEFPKEGPSILRIQQVVRGDSAAYFCASSPDRGPIVLTFGAGSRLTVL.

This chain links TRBV14 with TRBJ1-1, with TRBD1 matching over 10 bases. Trimming cost V 2 bases and J 7 bases; bases outside gene matches: 1. The CDR3 totals 13 residues. CDR1 SGHDN and CDR2 FVKESK come from the germline V gene. CDR3 amino acids: CASSQWTGGEAFF. CDR3 nucleotide sequence: TGTGCCAGCAGCCAATGGACAGGGGGTGAAGCTTTCTTT.